Following are 14 T cell receptor beta chains from one sample sequenced in a study of graft-versus-host responses after intestinal transplantation. This table comes from immunoSEQ multiplex PCR, and its TCRdb copy is limited to in-frame clones, with some not included. The table lists tens of thousands of clones, around 93% of them singletons. Their recognized antigens are unknown. Sequencing was performed on unstimulated CD4+ T cells sorted from spleen or lymph node cells, taken before transplant. These receptors all come from a human donor who was the organ donor for an intestinal transplant.

The chain couples TRBV6-5 to TRBJ2-7; D call uncertain. Germline V gives CDR1 MNHEY, CDR2 SVGAGI. The CDR3 has 11 amino acids. V dropped 7 bases and J dropped 3 bases, with 7 bases sitting between them. The DNA of the CDR3 is TGTGCCAGCATCCACGGCTACGAGCAGTACTTC. This encodes CASIHGYEQYF.

This clone was observed a single time. This chain uses TRBV7-3 with TRBJ2-3; D remains unclear. The CDR3 extends over 13 amino acids. Germline CDR1 reads SGHTA; CDR2 reads FQGTGA. Between the trimmed V and J ends, which lost 2 bases and 6 bases, there was a span of 9 bases. The DNA of the CDR3 is TGTGCCAGCAGCTTACAAGGCAGGGATACGCAGTATTTT. This codes for CASSLQGRDTQYF.

V and J are TRBV6-5 and TRBJ2-5, with 8 bases lining up with TRBD1. Looked up from germline, CDR1 is MNHEY and CDR2 is SVGAGI. Trimming removed 0 bases from V and 5 bases from J; junction bases left unmatched: 5. There are 15 residues in the CDR3. The CDR3 sequence is CASSYSRTGRETQYF. For the CDR3, the DNA is TGTGCCAGCAGTTACTCGAGGACAGGGCGGGAGACCCAGTACTTC.

V is TRBV11-3 and J is TRBJ1-1; D is unresolved. The V end was cut by 5 bases, the J end by 4 bases, with 14 bases between. Germline lookup yields CDR1 SGHNT and CDR2 YENEEA. The CDR3 is made up of 14 amino acids. CDR3: CASSVLLSGTEAFF. The CDR3 DNA is TGTGCCAGCAGCGTATTGTTGAGTGGCACTGAAGCTTTCTTT.

The J gene is TRBJ2-7, the V gene TRBV30, with a weak D call TRBD1 (6 bases). CDR1 is GTSNPN and CDR2 is SVGIG in the germline V gene (reference sequence). The CDR3 is made up of 14 amino acids. V lost 8 bases and J lost 6, with 23 bases in between. This chain's CDR3 is CAGTGFVGACEQYF. The DNA for the CDR3 is TGTGCCGGGACCGGGTTCGTGGGGGCCTGCGAGCAGTACTTC.

This chain's CDR3 is CASSLSADSGNTIYF. CDR3 nucleotide sequence: TGTGCCAGCAGCTTATCGGCAGACTCTGGAAACACCATATATTTT. The V call is TRBV11-2, the J call TRBJ1-3; D unresolved. Germline values: CDR1 SGHAT, CDR2 FQNNGV. CDR3 length: 15 residues. V lost 2 bases, J lost 0 bases, and 8 bases lay in between.

The chain joins TRBV6-1 to TRBJ1-3, with no clear D. The germline CDR1 and CDR2 sequences are MNHNS and SASEGT. The CDR3 has 13 residues. V was cut by 3 bases and J by 0 bases, with 3 bases left in between. CDR3 amino acids: CASSESSGNTIYF. The CDR3 DNA is TGTGCCAGCAGTGAGTCCTCTGGAAACACCATATATTTT.

The chain joins TRBV18 to TRBJ1-2; 8 positions agree with TRBD1. V was clipped by 0 bases and J by 4 bases; unmatched bases: 7. The CDR3 totals 16 residues. Germline assignment: CDR1 KGHSH and CDR2 LQKENI. CDR3 protein: CASSPPPGGLSYGYTF. The CDR3 nucleotides read TGTGCCAGCTCACCACCTCCAGGGGGCCTCAGCTATGGCTACACCTTC. Supplemented by reference TRBV18 and TRBJ1-2, the full variable domain reads NAGVMQNPRHLVRRRGQEARLRCSPMKGHSHVYWYRQLPEEGLKFMVYLQKENIIDESGMPKERFSAEFPKEGPSILRIQQVVRGDSAAYFCASSPPPGGLSYGYTFGSGTRLTVV.

This chain connects TRBV7-6 to TRBJ1-1, with TRBD1 matching over 8 bases. Germline V gives CDR1 SGHVS, CDR2 FNYEAQ. The junction had 20 bases not matched to a gene; V was cut back by 1 base and J by 1 base. The CDR3 loop spans 21 amino acids. CDR3 sequence reads: CASSLGISRGQLGTGNTEAFF. The CDR3 coding sequence is TGTGCCAGCAGCTTAGGGATAAGCAGGGGGCAGTTGGGAACCGGGAACACTGAAGCTTTCTTT. Variable domain in full (rest from reference TRBV7-6 and TRBJ1-1): GAGVSQSPRYKVTKRGQDVALRCDPISGHVSLYWYRQALGQGPEFLTYFNYEAQQDKSGLPNDRFSAERPEGSISTLTIQRTEQRDSAMYRCASSLGISRGQLGTGNTEAFFGQGTRLTVV.

This clone was observed once. V is TRBV19 and J is TRBJ2-7; the D gene is possibly TRBD1 (8 bases). Germline-derived CDR1 and CDR2 are LNHDA and SQIVND (reference sequence). The V end was cut by 4 bases, the J end by 4 bases, with 11 bases between. The CDR3 is 13 residues long. The CDR3 region has the DNA TGTGCCAGTAGTAAACAGGGGGGGTACGAGCAGTACTTC. It specifies CASSKQGGYEQYF.

The chain has TRBV9 and TRBJ1-2; TRBD1 matches 8 bases. J gave up 7 bases and V 3 bases, and 8 bases lay outside the gene matches. The V gene's germline CDR1 is SGDLS and CDR2 YYNGEE. CDR3 length: 14 amino acids. The CDR3 sequence is CASSGRTGTPGYTF. DNA of the CDR3: TGTGCCAGCAGCGGCCGGACAGGGACGCCTGGCTACACCTTC.

The J gene is TRBJ2-7, the V gene TRBV9; 11 nucleotides agree with TRBD2. The CDR3 runs 15 residues. Germline CDR1 SGDLS, CDR2 YYNGEE. Germline trimming cut 3 bases from V and 6 bases from J; bases unmatched to any gene: 8. In DNA, the CDR3 is TGTGCCAGCAGCGCGACTAGCGGGGCGATCGGCGAGCAGTACTTC. Protein: CASSATSGAIGEQYF.

CDR3 bases: TGCGCCAGCAGCCTCGGCGGGTATGGGTACGAGCAGTACTTC. The encoded protein is CASSLGGYGYEQYF. The chain combines TRBV5-1 with TRBJ2-7; TRBD2 is a possible D gene (5 bases). V lost 4 bases and J 4 bases, leaving 15 bases between the germline ends. Germline CDR1 reads SGHRS; CDR2 reads YFSETQ. CDR3 length equals 14 residues.

V usage is TRBV18 and J usage is TRBJ1-1, with TRBD1 matching over 9 bases. The germline V gene has CDR1 KGHSH and CDR2 LQKENI. With 6 bases clipped from V and 10 bases from J, the junction kept 12 bases outside the gene matches. The CDR3 loop spans 14 amino acids. The DNA of the CDR3 is TGTGCCAGCTCTCGCCGGGACAGGGAGTCTGCAGCTTTCTTT. Protein sequence: CASSRRDRESAAFF.